This TCR beta chain was observed in a study of blood T cells in healthy people across ages. Study information: Per every two T cells, about one barcoded beta molecule was captured by template switching.

For the second PCR, which ran for about 6 to 11 cycles, a sample-barcoded 5' primer and a J-beta primer mix were used. Via MiXCR, TCRdb re-called the 5' RACE reads, giving one row per CDR3 protein. The sample lists 1.5 million to 2 million distinct CDR3 sequences, 28% occurring once. The ends lost 2 bases at V and 5 bases at J; junction bases unmatched: 4. This CDR3 is built from 14 residues. Germline lookup yields CDR1 LGHDT and CDR2 YNNKEL (reference sequence). Researchers report isolating at least 7 million PBMCs per sample. The sample taken for sequencing was blood. The receptor was isolated from a woman in her 30s in good health. The rearrangement uses TRBV3-1 and TRBJ2-7, with 9 bases identical to TRBD1. CDR3 bases: TGTGCCAGCAGCCAACGAGACAGGGGGGACGAGCAGTACTTC. Amino acids: CASSQRDRGDEQYF.